This T cell receptor (beta chain) was sequenced for a study of T cell changes during pregnancy in multiple sclerosis. The germline V gene encodes CDR1 ENHRY and CDR2 SYGVKD. The junction had 1 base not matched to a gene; V was cut back by 8 bases and J by 2 bases. CDR3 length equals 13 residues. TCRdb's table, derived via immunoSEQ multiplex PCR, lists solely in-frame clones and lacks some. The top ten clones hold less than 0.65% of a sample with more than 45,000 clones, roughly 94% of them seen once. The source was CD4+ T cells from peripheral blood mononuclear cells, collected in the second trimester of pregnancy. This receptor was obtained from a female donor with multiple sclerosis, enrolled in a pregnancy study. The chain combines TRBV10-3 with TRBJ1-3, with 9 bases fitting TRBD1. The CDR3 nucleotides are TGTGCCATCGGGACAGGGCCTGGAAACACCATATATTTT. Amino acids: CAIGTGPGNTIYF.